Presented here are 2 T cell receptor beta chains from one specimen sequenced in a study of cytomegalovirus exposure and HLA in healthy donors (dated by TCRdb to the late 2010s). The library was generated by the immunoSEQ multiplex PCR assay. A mixture of 60 forward primers for TCR Vbeta segments and 13 reverse primers for TCR Jbeta segments was used in the multiplex PCR. What TCRdb holds here is the immuneACCESS table cut down to in-frame rearrangements. Part of the clones is not present; checked against another copy, under half of the missing clones reflect an unresolved V gene, and the others are unexplained. This sample has 90,000 to 100,000 clones in its table, and roughly 60% of those were observed once. The ten largest clones represent more than 5% of the sample. The sequencing sample was made of PBMCs. The receptors here all came from a boy aged 10-17 years in good health and CMV-seropositive.

The chain has TRBV5-4 and TRBJ2-7; maybe TRBD2 (6 bases). The germline V gene has CDR1 SGHNT and CDR2 YYREEE (reference sequence). The CDR3 loop spans 14 amino acids. The V end was cut by 2 bases, the J end by 1 base, with 10 bases between. The CDR3 DNA sequence: TGTGCCAGCAGCTTCGGGGGAACGTCCTACGAGCAGTACTTC. Its protein is CASSFGGTSYEQYF.

This rearrangement joins TRBV30 to TRBJ2-3; 9 bases match TRBD1. This CDR3 has 13 amino acids. In germline, CDR1 is GTSNPN, CDR2 SVGIG (reference sequence). J was trimmed by 6 bases and V by 2 bases; bases with no gene match: 3. The CDR3 reads CAWSYRGRDTQYF. Written as DNA, the CDR3 is TGTGCCTGGAGTTACAGGGGGCGGGATACGCAGTATTTT.